This T cell receptor (beta chain) is from a study of cytomegalovirus exposure and HLA in healthy donors. Use of 60 Vbeta and 13 Jbeta primers characterized the PCR. Profiling relied on immunoSEQ multiplex PCR, and the TCRdb table lists in-frame clones only, not all of them. The sample records 170,000 or so clones, over 70% being singletons. Findings and caveats of the study: Investigators reported 150 to 200 TCR beta chains as tied to cytomegalovirus.

The ends lost 0 bases at V and 7 bases at J; junction bases unmatched: 11. CDR1 is SGHDT and CDR2 is YYEEEE in the germline V gene. This CDR3 contains 17 residues. With regard to this clone: As yet, its antigen is unknown.

The chain employs TRBV5-6 and TRBJ2-4, with 9 bases that match TRBD2. Sequencing used PBMCs. This receptor was identified in a woman aged 50 to 60 in good health and CMV-seropositive. The CDR3 protein is CASSLGTLAGIRNIQYF. The DNA of the CDR3 is TGTGCCAGCAGCTTGGGGACTCTAGCGGGAATAAGGAACATTCAGTACTTC.